The 14 T cell receptor beta chains reported below all come from one sample, sequenced in a study of control samples from healthy donors and cancer patients. The data were produced by immunoSEQ multiplex PCR, yet TCRdb's version contains in-frame clones alone and is incomplete. Of 100,000 to 150,000 clones in the sample, around 90% were seen once. What was sequenced was blood. Every receptor here comes from a man aged 18 to 30 in good health.

The rearrangement uses TRBV5-1 and TRBJ2-6; D remains unclear. The CDR3 has 16 residues. CDR1 and CDR2 from the germline V gene are SGHRS and YFSETQ. Trimming stripped 0 bases from V and 0 bases from J, with 7 bases between. CDR3 amino acids: CASSLDNNSGANVLTF. The CDR3 bases are TGCGCCAGCAGCTTGGACAACAACTCTGGGGCCAACGTCCTGACTTTC.

The chain recombines TRBV11-2 with TRBJ2-5; no firm D call. Germline loops: CDR1 SGHAT, CDR2 FQNNGV. The ends were cut back, 4 bases at V and 5 bases at J, with 5 bases in the middle. This CDR3 spans 11 amino acids. The CDR3 loop is CASSSWETQYF. The CDR3 DNA follows: TGTGCCAGCAGCTCCTGGGAGACCCAGTACTTC.

This clone was seen a few times. The CDR3 sequence is CASSPVGRGGYTF. CDR3 in DNA: TGTGCCAGCAGCCCCGTCGGGAGGGGTGGCTACACCTTC. The J gene is TRBJ1-2, the V gene TRBV7-9; weak D call: TRBD1 (5 bases). V was clipped by 5 bases and J by 7 bases, with 14 bases between them. This CDR3 region has 13 residues. Per the germline V gene, CDR1 is SEHNR and CDR2 is FQNEAQ (reference sequence).

The rearrangement links TRBV19 to TRBJ2-2; tentatively, D is TRBD1 (5 bases). The CDR3 loop spans 17 amino acids. The germline V gene encodes CDR1 LNHDA and CDR2 SQIVND (reference sequence). V was shortened by 7 bases and J by 4 bases, with 22 bases between the two germline ends. The CDR3 protein is CASTPGIFARGTGELFF. The CDR3 nucleotides are TGTGCCAGTACCCCAGGGATTTTTGCAAGAGGCACCGGGGAGCTGTTTTTT.

CDR3 loop: CASSYDRDTEAFF. The CDR3 bases are TGTGCCAGCAGCTATGACAGGGACACTGAAGCTTTCTTT. The chain carries TRBV5-4 and TRBJ1-1; 7 bases map to TRBD1. This CDR3 is built from 13 residues. After removal of 3 bases from V and 3 bases from J, the junction contained 2 bases not matched to a gene. Germline values: CDR1 SGHNT, CDR2 YYREEE (reference sequence).

The CDR3 spells CASGRQQGDTIYF. CDR3 bases: TGTGCCAGCGGCCGACAGCAGGGGGACACCATATATTTT. The chain is built from TRBV14 and TRBJ1-3; 7 bases map to TRBD1. The CDR3 has 13 amino acids. After removal of 8 bases from V and 8 bases from J, the junction contained 9 bases not matched to a gene. CDR1 is SGHDN and CDR2 is FVKESK in the germline V gene.

In its sample, this clone was seen once. The J gene is TRBJ2-7, the V gene TRBV6-2 or TRBV6-3; perhaps TRBD1 as D (5 bases). Germline CDR1 reads MNHEY; CDR2 reads SVGEGT. V was trimmed by 2 bases and J by 2 bases, leaving 10 bases between them. The CDR3 runs 14 residues. CDR3 coding DNA: TGTGCCAGCAGTTACGAGCTAGGGGCCTACGAGCAGTACGTC. Translated, it gives CASSYELGAYEQYV.

The CDR3 protein is CASSQEGGNTGELFF. The CDR3 nucleotides read TGCGCCAGCAGCCAAGAGGGAGGGAACACCGGGGAGCTGTTTTTT. The rearrangement joins TRBV4-3 to TRBJ2-2; TRBD2 is a possible D gene (6 bases). The CDR3 covers 15 residues. V shed 0 bases and J shed 1 base, with 6 bases lying between them. Germline-derived CDR1 and CDR2 are LGHNA and YSLEER.

This clone has a single count. The chain couples TRBV18 to TRBJ2-5; D is perhaps TRBD1 (6 bases). Trimming pared 6 bases from V and 2 bases from J, leaving 13 bases between. Germline V gene lookup returns CDR1 KGHSH and CDR2 LQKENI. The CDR3 sequence is 14 residues long. The CDR3 region is CASSSGAQQETQYF. The CDR3 DNA is TGTGCCAGCTCGTCAGGGGCCCAACAAGAGACCCAGTACTTC.

This rearrangement joins TRBV7-8 to TRBJ2-5, with D hard to call. Looked up from germline, CDR1 is SGHVS and CDR2 is FQNEAQ. This CDR3 comprises 13 residues. V shed 3 bases and J shed 2 bases, with 7 bases lying between them. The CDR3: CASSLRMQETQYF. The CDR3 region has the DNA TGTGCCAGCAGCTTGAGGATGCAAGAGACCCAGTACTTC.

The V and J genes are TRBV9 and TRBJ2-3, with TRBD2 identical over 7 bases. This CDR3 comprises 16 residues. V gave up 1 base and J gave up 3 bases; unmatched junction bases: 8. CDR1 is SGDLS and CDR2 is YYNGEE in the germline V gene. The CDR3 loop reads CASSVQGLLRTDTQYF. CDR3 DNA sequence: TGTGCCAGCAGCGTACAGGGACTATTAAGAACAGATACGCAGTATTTT.

This chain links TRBV7-9 with TRBJ1-3; TRBD1 agrees at 7 bases. There are 14 residues in the CDR3. Unmatched junction bases numbered 5, after V lost 5 bases and J lost 4 bases. The germline CDR1 and CDR2 sequences are SEHNR and FQNEAQ (reference sequence). The CDR3 loop reads CASSLTGEGNTIYF. Written as DNA, the CDR3 is TGTGCCAGCAGCCTAACAGGGGAAGGAAACACCATATATTTT.

The chain carries TRBV7-3 and TRBJ1-5; TRBD1 aligns across 9 bases. The CDR3 consists of 13 residues. V lost 5 bases to trimming and J lost 6 bases; unmatched junction nucleotides: 2. CDR1 is SGHTA and CDR2 is FQGTGA in the germline V gene. Here the CDR3 reads CASSVTGGQPQHF. The CDR3 bases are TGTGCCAGCAGCGTGACAGGGGGTCAGCCCCAGCATTTT.

V is TRBV6-1 and J is TRBJ1-1; possibly TRBD1 for D (5 bases). V lost 6 bases and J lost 7, with 12 bases in between. This CDR3 comprises 12 residues. CDR1 MNHNS and CDR2 SASEGT come from the germline V gene. The CDR3 sequence is CASSPGDYEAFF. As DNA, the CDR3 is TGTGCCAGCAGCCCGGGGGACTATGAAGCTTTCTTT.